The clone carrying this T cell receptor (beta chain) has a handful of counts. The antigen remains undetermined. This sample was taken from a study of T-cell memory formation after mild COVID-19. General study findings and limits: Mainly CM and EM harbored the contracting CD4+ clones; mainly EMRA harbored the CD8+ ones.

TCRdb fed the 5' RACE reads into MiXCR, producing one record per CDR3 protein. The sample consists of 200,000 to 250,000 distinct CDR3 sequences, roughly 9.4% of them appearing once. The CDR3 extends over 15 amino acids. V lost 3 bases and J lost 9; bases outside the gene matches: 13. Material for sequencing was PBMCs or a T cell subset sorted from them (not recorded which). This TCR came from a man between 18 and 29 years old who had mild COVID-19 (a few samples of this study predate the infection). Cell type and time point are not known. This sequence joins TRBV12-3 or TRBV12-4 and TRBJ1-1, with 7 bases that match TRBD1. This CDR3 reads CASSFTSGDSRQAFF. The CDR3 DNA sequence: TGTGCCAGCAGTTTCACGAGCGGGGACAGCCGACAAGCTTTCTTT.